A selection of T cell receptor beta chains follows, all from one sample in a study of response to subunit inactivated influenza vaccine. MiXCR, run by TCRdb on the RT-PCR reads, gives a single entry per CDR3 protein. Seen here are about 500,000 distinct CDR3 sequences, about 15% observed once, and the top ten hold less than 4%. This material consisted of CD4+ T cells sorted from PBMCs, taken approximately 25 months after vaccination. All receptors come from a man between 50 and 69 years old who received an inactivated influenza vaccine. CDR3s include the opening cysteine and the closing phenylalanine or tryptophan. The D gene is left open where the match is weak. Not all rows give a size; the values are once, few, many and, for expanded clones, a class.

J gene: TRBJ1-2
V gene: TRBV7-8
D gene: -
clone size: few
CDR3 protein: CASSLAKADGYTF
CDR3 DNA: TGTGCCAGCAGCTTAGCGAAGGCCGATGGCTACACCTTC

J gene: TRBJ2-3
V gene: TRBV7-2
D gene: TRBD2
clone size: few
CDR3 protein: CASSPQGGRRADTQYF
CDR3 DNA: TGTGCCAGCAGCCCCCAAGGCGGGAGGAGGGCAGATACGCAGTATTTT

J gene: TRBJ2-1
V gene: TRBV20-1
D gene: TRBD2
clone size: few
CDR3 protein: CSAVTSGRAYNEQFF
CDR3 DNA: TGCAGTGCTGTGACTAGCGGGAGAGCCTACAATGAGCAGTTCTTC

J gene: TRBJ1-2
V gene: TRBV7-9
D gene: -
clone size: -
CDR3 protein: CASSIPRDGRSYGYTF
CDR3 DNA: TGTGCCAGCAGCATACCACGGGACGGAAGGAGCTATGGCTACACCTTC

J gene: TRBJ1-2
V gene: TRBV20-1
D gene: -
clone size: few
CDR3 protein: CSAKNNYGYTF
CDR3 DNA: TGCAGTGCTAAGAATAACTATGGCTACACCTTC

J gene: TRBJ2-3
V gene: TRBV5-6
D gene: -
clone size: -
CDR3 protein: CASSLGVASTDTQYF
CDR3 DNA: TGTGCCAGCAGCTTGGGCGTTGCTAGCACAGATACGCAGTATTTT

J gene: TRBJ1-5
V gene: TRBV12-3/TRBV12-4
D gene: -
clone size: few
CDR3 protein: CASSPAPGGNQPQHF
CDR3 DNA: TGTGCCAGCAGTCCCGCCCCTGGGGGCAATCAGCCCCAGCATTTT

J gene: TRBJ2-7
V gene: TRBV4-3
D gene: -
clone size: many
CDR3 protein: CASSQWVGYEQYF
CDR3 DNA: TGCGCCAGCAGCCAATGGGTGGGCTACGAGCAGTACTTC

J gene: TRBJ2-7
V gene: TRBV28
D gene: -
clone size: -
CDR3 protein: CASSLDSVSSYEQYF
CDR3 DNA: TGTGCCAGCAGCCTGGACTCTGTAAGCTCCTACGAGCAGTACTTC

J gene: TRBJ1-2
V gene: TRBV2
D gene: -
clone size: few
CDR3 protein: CASRAGPRNYGYTF
CDR3 DNA: TGTGCCAGCAGAGCAGGGCCCCGAAACTATGGCTACACCTTC

J gene: TRBJ1-1
V gene: TRBV12-3/TRBV12-4
D gene: -
clone size: few
CDR3 protein: CASSPSGSGDAEAFF
CDR3 DNA: TGTGCCAGCAGTCCTTCTGGCAGTGGGGACGCTGAAGCTTTCTTT

J gene: TRBJ2-7
V gene: TRBV29-1
D gene: -
clone size: few
CDR3 protein: CSARYGFVYEQYF
CDR3 DNA: TGCAGCGCCAGATATGGGTTTGTATACGAGCAGTACTTC

J gene: TRBJ2-3
V gene: TRBV7-9
D gene: -
clone size: -
CDR3 protein: CASSPDRHRADTQYF
CDR3 DNA: TGTGCCAGCAGCCCAGACCGCCATCGGGCAGATACGCAGTATTTT

J gene: TRBJ1-5
V gene: TRBV5-5
D gene: -
clone size: few
CDR3 protein: CASSFGTRNQPQHF
CDR3 DNA: TGTGCCAGCAGCTTCGGGACACGGAATCAGCCCCAGCATTTT

J gene: TRBJ2-2
V gene: TRBV5-1
D gene: TRBD2
clone size: many
CDR3 protein: CASSLVASGNTGELFF
CDR3 DNA: TGCGCCAGCAGCTTGGTAGCTAGCGGGAACACCGGGGAGCTGTTTTTT

J gene: TRBJ1-2
V gene: TRBV12-3/TRBV12-4
D gene: -
clone size: many
CDR3 protein: CASTTSANYGYTF
CDR3 DNA: TGTGCCAGCACCACCTCAGCTAACTATGGCTACACCTTC

J gene: TRBJ2-1
V gene: TRBV7-2
D gene: TRBD2
clone size: -
CDR3 protein: CASSLAVGLARSYNEQFF
CDR3 DNA: TGTGCCAGCAGCTTAGCTGTGGGACTAGCGAGATCCTACAATGAGCAGTTCTTC

J gene: TRBJ2-7
V gene: TRBV20-1
D gene: TRBD2
clone size: few
CDR3 protein: CSARAGAGGIEQYF
CDR3 DNA: TGCAGTGCTAGGGCAGGAGCGGGGGGGATCGAGCAGTACTTC

J gene: TRBJ2-1
V gene: TRBV12-3/TRBV12-4
D gene: -
clone size: many
CDR3 protein: CASSQRGEQFF
CDR3 DNA: TGTGCCAGCAGTCAACGGGGTGAGCAGTTCTTC

J gene: TRBJ2-7
V gene: TRBV20-1
D gene: -
clone size: -
CDR3 protein: CSARDQTKGDEQYF
CDR3 DNA: TGCAGTGCTAGAGATCAAACAAAAGGCGACGAGCAGTACTTC

J gene: TRBJ1-6
V gene: TRBV18
D gene: TRBD1
clone size: -
CDR3 protein: CASSPQGQEINSPLHF
CDR3 DNA: TGTGCCAGCTCACCCCAAGGACAGGAAATTAATTCACCCCTCCACTTT

J gene: TRBJ2-5
V gene: TRBV20-1
D gene: -
clone size: -
CDR3 protein: CSARQREIGTETQYF
CDR3 DNA: TGCAGTGCTAGACAAAGGGAAATTGGGACGGAGACCCAGTACTTC

J gene: TRBJ2-1
V gene: TRBV12-3/TRBV12-4
D gene: TRBD2
clone size: -
CDR3 protein: CASIAGTYNERFF
CDR3 DNA: TGTGCCAGCATAGCGGGGACCTACAATGAGCGGTTCTTC

J gene: TRBJ2-1
V gene: TRBV27
D gene: -
clone size: -
CDR3 protein: CASSLTYGVNNEQFF
CDR3 DNA: TGTGCCAGCAGTCTTACTTACGGGGTAAACAATGAGCAGTTCTTC

J gene: TRBJ2-3
V gene: TRBV7-9
D gene: TRBD1
clone size: -
CDR3 protein: CASRLPGQGATDTQYF
CDR3 DNA: TGTGCCAGCAGATTACCGGGACAGGGGGCCACAGATACGCAGTATTTT

J gene: TRBJ1-4
V gene: TRBV4-1
D gene: -
clone size: -
CDR3 protein: CASSQEANQGFNEKLFF
CDR3 DNA: TGCGCCAGCAGCCAAGAAGCCAACCAGGGGTTTAATGAAAAACTGTTTTTT

J gene: TRBJ1-4
V gene: TRBV20-1
D gene: -
clone size: -
CDR3 protein: CSARDVTGPGEKLFF
CDR3 DNA: TGCAGTGCTAGAGATGTTACAGGGCCCGGAGAAAAACTGTTTTTT

J gene: TRBJ2-7
V gene: TRBV20-1
D gene: TRBD2
clone size: once
CDR3 protein: CSAIGTSGVHEQYF
CDR3 DNA: TGCAGTGCCATCGGGACTAGCGGGGTCCACGAGCAGTACTTC

J gene: TRBJ2-5
V gene: TRBV20-1
D gene: TRBD2
clone size: once
CDR3 protein: CSARSPGRLASGTETQYF
CDR3 DNA: TGCAGTGCTAGATCCCCCGGGCGTTTGGCTAGCGGGACAGAGACCCAGTACTTC

J gene: TRBJ1-5
V gene: TRBV6-2/TRBV6-3
D gene: -
clone size: -
CDR3 protein: CASGFGARGFGNQPQHF
CDR3 DNA: TGTGCCAGCGGATTTGGGGCGAGGGGGTTCGGCAATCAGCCCCAGCATTTT

J gene: TRBJ2-5
V gene: TRBV6-1
D gene: TRBD2
clone size: few
CDR3 protein: CASSPLAGGEAKETQYF
CDR3 DNA: TGTGCCAGCAGTCCTCTAGCGGGGGGGGAGGCAAAAGAGACCCAGTACTTC

J gene: TRBJ2-1
V gene: TRBV7-9
D gene: TRBD1
clone size: many
CDR3 protein: CASSLAWQGALNEQFF
CDR3 DNA: TGTGCCAGCAGCTTAGCTTGGCAGGGGGCGTTAAATGAGCAGTTCTTC

J gene: TRBJ2-1
V gene: TRBV2
D gene: TRBD1
clone size: -
CDR3 protein: CASREDRGSYNEQFF
CDR3 DNA: TGTGCCAGCAGAGAGGACAGGGGCTCCTACAATGAGCAGTTCTTC

J gene: TRBJ1-5
V gene: TRBV10-3
D gene: -
clone size: -
CDR3 protein: CANKDSQGPQHF
CDR3 DNA: TGTGCCAACAAGGACAGCCAAGGGCCCCAGCATTTT

J gene: TRBJ2-1
V gene: TRBV30
D gene: TRBD2
clone size: -
CDR3 protein: CAWSQAGGWNEQFF
CDR3 DNA: TGTGCCTGGAGTCAAGCGGGAGGATGGAATGAGCAGTTCTTC

J gene: TRBJ2-7
V gene: TRBV7-9
D gene: -
clone size: few
CDR3 protein: CASSSPGRDIVFEQYF
CDR3 DNA: TGTGCCAGCAGCTCCCCCGGACGGGACATCGTGTTCGAGCAGTACTTC

J gene: TRBJ1-1
V gene: TRBV6-2/TRBV6-3
D gene: -
clone size: -
CDR3 protein: CASSYSAQRRNTEAFF
CDR3 DNA: TGTGCCAGCAGTTACTCGGCCCAGCGAAGGAACACTGAAGCTTTCTTT

J gene: TRBJ2-7
V gene: TRBV5-1
D gene: -
clone size: few
CDR3 protein: CASSRDVLWGQYF
CDR3 DNA: TGCGCCAGCAGCCGGGACGTCCTCTGGGGGCAGTACTTC

J gene: TRBJ2-6
V gene: TRBV12-3/TRBV12-4
D gene: -
clone size: -
CDR3 protein: CASSSRDPGANVLTF
CDR3 DNA: TGTGCCAGCAGCTCTAGGGATCCTGGGGCCAACGTCCTGACTTTC

J gene: TRBJ1-5
V gene: TRBV20-1
D gene: TRBD1
clone size: -
CDR3 protein: CSAQTGTGDQPQHF
CDR3 DNA: TGCAGTGCTCAGACAGGGACTGGGGATCAGCCCCAGCATTTT

J gene: TRBJ2-7
V gene: TRBV10-3
D gene: -
clone size: -
CDR3 protein: CAIATAAYEQYF
CDR3 DNA: TGTGCCATAGCGACAGCCGCCTACGAGCAGTACTTC

J gene: TRBJ2-5
V gene: TRBV4-1
D gene: TRBD2
clone size: -
CDR3 protein: CASSQEASGGEWQETQYF
CDR3 DNA: TGCGCCAGCAGCCAAGAGGCTAGCGGGGGGGAGTGGCAAGAGACCCAGTACTTC

J gene: TRBJ1-1
V gene: TRBV18
D gene: -
clone size: -
CDR3 protein: CASSPTGDEAFF
CDR3 DNA: TGTGCCAGCTCACCAACAGGAGATGAAGCTTTCTTT

J gene: TRBJ2-1
V gene: TRBV7-2
D gene: -
clone size: few
CDR3 protein: CASSLEFVSSYNEQFF
CDR3 DNA: TGTGCCAGCAGCTTAGAGTTCGTGAGCTCCTACAATGAGCAGTTCTTC

J gene: TRBJ2-7
V gene: TRBV5-1
D gene: -
clone size: -
CDR3 protein: CASRLAGIYEQYF
CDR3 DNA: TGCGCCAGCAGATTGGCGGGGATATACGAGCAGTACTTC

J gene: TRBJ1-5
V gene: TRBV20-1
D gene: -
clone size: -
CDR3 protein: CSARDSEMINQPQHF
CDR3 DNA: TGCAGTGCTAGAGACTCGGAAATGATCAATCAGCCCCAGCATTTT

J gene: TRBJ1-1
V gene: TRBV4-1
D gene: -
clone size: -
CDR3 protein: CASSQALRGLETEAFF
CDR3 DNA: TGCGCCAGCAGCCAAGCATTGCGGGGATTGGAGACTGAAGCTTTCTTT

J gene: TRBJ2-2
V gene: TRBV4-1
D gene: -
clone size: -
CDR3 protein: CASSQVLSTGELFF
CDR3 DNA: TGCGCCAGCAGCCAAGTATTGTCCACCGGGGAGCTGTTTTTT

J gene: TRBJ2-2
V gene: TRBV2
D gene: -
clone size: -
CDR3 protein: CASIWRPDGGELFF
CDR3 DNA: TGTGCCAGCATTTGGAGGCCCGATGGGGGGGAGCTGTTTTTT

J gene: TRBJ2-1
V gene: TRBV29-1
D gene: TRBD2
clone size: -
CDR3 protein: CSVERGLALYNEQFF
CDR3 DNA: TGCAGCGTTGAGCGGGGACTAGCCCTCTACAATGAGCAGTTCTTC

J gene: TRBJ2-3
V gene: TRBV2
D gene: TRBD1
clone size: few
CDR3 protein: CASSSTGWGTDTQYF
CDR3 DNA: TGTGCCAGCAGTTCGACAGGGTGGGGAACAGATACGCAGTATTTT

J gene: TRBJ2-1
V gene: TRBV24-1
D gene: TRBD2
clone size: -
CDR3 protein: CATSVPSGGTNEQFF
CDR3 DNA: TGTGCCACCAGTGTCCCGAGCGGGGGGACCAATGAGCAGTTCTTC

J gene: TRBJ2-7
V gene: TRBV9
D gene: TRBD2
clone size: few
CDR3 protein: CASGGLTEQYF
CDR3 DNA: TGTGCCAGCGGGGGACTAACCGAGCAGTACTTC

J gene: TRBJ2-3
V gene: TRBV5-6
D gene: TRBD2
clone size: few
CDR3 protein: CASSVASRLADTDTQYF
CDR3 DNA: TGTGCCAGCAGCGTAGCCTCGAGACTAGCGGACACAGATACGCAGTATTTT

J gene: TRBJ2-7
V gene: TRBV9
D gene: -
clone size: many
CDR3 protein: CASSVGTLTSYEQYF
CDR3 DNA: TGTGCCAGCAGCGTAGGTACGCTAACCTCCTACGAGCAGTACTTC